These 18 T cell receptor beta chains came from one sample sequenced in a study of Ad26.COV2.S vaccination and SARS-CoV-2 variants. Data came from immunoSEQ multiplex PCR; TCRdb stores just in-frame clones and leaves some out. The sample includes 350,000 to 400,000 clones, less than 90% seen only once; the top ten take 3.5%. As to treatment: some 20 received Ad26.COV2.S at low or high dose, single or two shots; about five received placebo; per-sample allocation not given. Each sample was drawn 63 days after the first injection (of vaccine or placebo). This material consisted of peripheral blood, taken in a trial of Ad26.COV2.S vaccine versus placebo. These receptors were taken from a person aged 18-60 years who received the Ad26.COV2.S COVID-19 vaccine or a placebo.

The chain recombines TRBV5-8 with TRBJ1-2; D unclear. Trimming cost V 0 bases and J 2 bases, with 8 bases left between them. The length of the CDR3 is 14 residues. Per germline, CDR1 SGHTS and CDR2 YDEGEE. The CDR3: CASSLDGRNYGYTF. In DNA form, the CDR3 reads TGTGCCAGCAGCTTGGACGGGAGAAACTATGGCTACACCTTC.

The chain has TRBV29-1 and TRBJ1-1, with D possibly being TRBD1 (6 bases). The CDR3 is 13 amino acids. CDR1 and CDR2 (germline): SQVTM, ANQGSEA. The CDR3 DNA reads TGCAGAGCTCAAGGGGGAGGTGACACTGAAGCTTTCTTT. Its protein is CRAQGGGDTEAFF.

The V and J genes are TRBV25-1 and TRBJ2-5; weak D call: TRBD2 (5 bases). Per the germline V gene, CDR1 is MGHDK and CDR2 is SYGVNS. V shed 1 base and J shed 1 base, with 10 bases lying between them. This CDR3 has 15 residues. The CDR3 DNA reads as TGTGCCAGCAGTGAATTAGATACTAGCCAAGAGACCCAGTACTTC. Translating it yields CASSELDTSQETQYF.

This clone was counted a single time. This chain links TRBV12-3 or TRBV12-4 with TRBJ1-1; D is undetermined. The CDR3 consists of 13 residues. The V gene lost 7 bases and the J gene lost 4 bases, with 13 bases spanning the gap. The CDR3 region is CASTLRRRTEAFF. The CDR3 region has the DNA TGTGCCAGCACCCTAAGAAGGCGCACTGAAGCTTTCTTT.

CDR3 DNA sequence: TGTGCCAGCAGTTTATCCTACAGGGGAACTGAAGCTTTCTTT. This translates into CASSLSYRGTEAFF. This sequence joins TRBV27 and TRBJ1-1; 7 bases line up with TRBD1. The germline V gene has CDR1 MNHEY and CDR2 SMNVEV (reference sequence). The CDR3 length is 14 residues. V lost 0 bases to trimming and J lost 5 bases; unmatched junction nucleotides: 3.

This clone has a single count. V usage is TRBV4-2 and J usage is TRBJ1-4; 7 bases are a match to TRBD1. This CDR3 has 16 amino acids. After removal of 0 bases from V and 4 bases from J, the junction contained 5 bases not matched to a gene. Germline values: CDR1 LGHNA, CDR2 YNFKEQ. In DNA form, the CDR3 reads TGTGCCAGCAGCCAAGAGTGGGGGGACAGTAATGAAAAACTGTTTTTT. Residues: CASSQEWGDSNEKLFF.

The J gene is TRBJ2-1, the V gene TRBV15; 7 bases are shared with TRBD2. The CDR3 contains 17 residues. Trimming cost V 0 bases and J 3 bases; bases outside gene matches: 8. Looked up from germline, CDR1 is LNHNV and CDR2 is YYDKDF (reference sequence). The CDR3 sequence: CATSRDGLVPYYNEQFF. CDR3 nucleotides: TGTGCCACCAGCAGAGATGGACTAGTCCCATACTACAATGAGCAGTTCTTC.

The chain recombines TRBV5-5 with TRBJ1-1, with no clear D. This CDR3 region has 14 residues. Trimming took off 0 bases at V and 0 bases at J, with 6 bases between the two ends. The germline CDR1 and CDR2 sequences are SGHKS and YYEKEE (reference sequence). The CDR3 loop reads CASSLVRLNTEAFF. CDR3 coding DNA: TGTGCCAGCAGCTTGGTCAGATTGAACACTGAAGCTTTCTTT.

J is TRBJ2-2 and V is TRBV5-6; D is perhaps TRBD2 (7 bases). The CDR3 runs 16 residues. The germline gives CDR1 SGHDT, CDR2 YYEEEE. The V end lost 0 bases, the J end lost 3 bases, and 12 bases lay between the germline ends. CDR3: CASSLARGAYTGELFF. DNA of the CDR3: TGTGCCAGCAGCTTGGCCCGGGGGGCCTACACCGGGGAGCTGTTTTTT.

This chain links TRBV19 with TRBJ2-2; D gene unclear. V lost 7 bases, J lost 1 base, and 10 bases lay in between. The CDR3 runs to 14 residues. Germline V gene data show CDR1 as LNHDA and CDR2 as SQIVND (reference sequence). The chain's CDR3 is CASKGRVNTGELFF. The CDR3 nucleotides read TGTGCCAGTAAAGGCCGAGTGAACACCGGGGAGCTGTTTTTT. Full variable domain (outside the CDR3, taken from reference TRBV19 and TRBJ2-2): DGGITQSPKYLFRKEGQNVTLSCEQNLNHDAMYWYRQDPGQGLRLIYYSQIVNDFQKGDIAEGYSVSREKKESFPLTVTSAQKNPTAFYLCASKGRVNTGELFFGEGSRLTVL.

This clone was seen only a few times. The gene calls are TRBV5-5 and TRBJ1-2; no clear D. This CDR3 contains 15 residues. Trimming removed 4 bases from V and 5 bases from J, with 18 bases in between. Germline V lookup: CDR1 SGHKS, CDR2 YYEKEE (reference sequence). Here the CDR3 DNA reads TGTGCCAGCAGCAACACACCCCAGGAATGGTATGGCTACACCTTC. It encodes CASSNTPQEWYGYTF.

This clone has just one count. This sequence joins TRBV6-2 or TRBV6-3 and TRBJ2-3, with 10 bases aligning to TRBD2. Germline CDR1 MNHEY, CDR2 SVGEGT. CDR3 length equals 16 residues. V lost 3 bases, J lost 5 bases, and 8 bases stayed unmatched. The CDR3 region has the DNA TGTGCCAGCAGTTATCGACTAGCGGGCCCCGGAGATACGCAGTATTTT. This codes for CASSYRLAGPGDTQYF.

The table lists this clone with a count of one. CDR3 sequence reads: CASSQGQAMDEQYF. The CDR3 bases are TGTGCCAGCAGCCAAGGGCAGGCAATGGACGAGCAGTACTTC. The chain employs TRBV14 and TRBJ2-7; D remains ambiguous. V was shortened by 1 base and J by 5 bases, with 12 bases between the two germline ends. CDR3 length: 14 amino acids. CDR1 and CDR2 from the germline V gene are SGHDN and FVKESK.

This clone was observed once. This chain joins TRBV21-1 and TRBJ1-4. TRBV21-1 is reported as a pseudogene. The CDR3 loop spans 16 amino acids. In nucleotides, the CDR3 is TGTGCCAGCCAGAGGGGCGGTCACACAACTAATGAAAAACTGTTTTTT. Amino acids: CASQRGGHTTNEKLFF.

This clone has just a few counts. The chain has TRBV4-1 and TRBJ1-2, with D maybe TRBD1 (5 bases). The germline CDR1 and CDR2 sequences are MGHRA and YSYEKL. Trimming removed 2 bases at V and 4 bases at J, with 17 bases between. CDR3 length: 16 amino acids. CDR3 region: CASSQKGPGTSYGYTF. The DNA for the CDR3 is TGCGCCAGCAGCCAAAAGGGACCCGGGACCAGCTATGGCTACACCTTC.

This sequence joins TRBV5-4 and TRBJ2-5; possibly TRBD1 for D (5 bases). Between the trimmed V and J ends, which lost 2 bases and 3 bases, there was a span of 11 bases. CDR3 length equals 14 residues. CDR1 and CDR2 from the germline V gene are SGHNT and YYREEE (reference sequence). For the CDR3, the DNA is TGTGCCAGCAGCTTCGACAGCAGAAAAGAGACCCAGTACTTC. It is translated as CASSFDSRKETQYF.

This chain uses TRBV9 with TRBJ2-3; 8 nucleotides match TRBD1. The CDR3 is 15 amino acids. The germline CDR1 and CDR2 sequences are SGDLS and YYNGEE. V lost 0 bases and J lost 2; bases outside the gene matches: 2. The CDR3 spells CASSVGDRITDTQYF. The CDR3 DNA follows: TGTGCCAGCAGCGTAGGGGACAGGATCACAGATACGCAGTATTTT.

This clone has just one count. The CDR3 reads CAWSRSDNQPQHF. The CDR3, as DNA: TGTGCCTGGAGTCGAAGCGACAATCAGCCCCAGCATTTT. The chain couples TRBV30 to TRBJ1-5; the D is unclear. The germline CDR1 and CDR2 sequences are GTSNPN and SVGIG (reference sequence). The CDR3 extends over 13 amino acids. Trimming shortened V by 2 bases and J by 3 bases, and 8 bases separated the two germline ends.